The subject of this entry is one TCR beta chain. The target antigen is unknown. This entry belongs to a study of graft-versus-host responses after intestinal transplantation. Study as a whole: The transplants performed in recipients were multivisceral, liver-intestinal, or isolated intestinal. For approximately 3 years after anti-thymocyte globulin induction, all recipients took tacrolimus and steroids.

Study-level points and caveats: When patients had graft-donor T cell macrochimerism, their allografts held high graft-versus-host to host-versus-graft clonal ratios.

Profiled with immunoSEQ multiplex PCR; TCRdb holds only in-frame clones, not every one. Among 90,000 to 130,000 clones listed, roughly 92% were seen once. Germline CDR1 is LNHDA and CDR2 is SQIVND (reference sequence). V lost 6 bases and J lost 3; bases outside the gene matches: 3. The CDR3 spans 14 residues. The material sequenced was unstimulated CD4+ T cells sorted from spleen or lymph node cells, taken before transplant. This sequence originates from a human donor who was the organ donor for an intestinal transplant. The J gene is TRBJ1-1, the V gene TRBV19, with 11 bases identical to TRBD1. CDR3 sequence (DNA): TGTGCCAGTAGGGACAGGGGGCAGGACACTGAAGCTTTCTTT. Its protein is CASRDRGQDTEAFF.